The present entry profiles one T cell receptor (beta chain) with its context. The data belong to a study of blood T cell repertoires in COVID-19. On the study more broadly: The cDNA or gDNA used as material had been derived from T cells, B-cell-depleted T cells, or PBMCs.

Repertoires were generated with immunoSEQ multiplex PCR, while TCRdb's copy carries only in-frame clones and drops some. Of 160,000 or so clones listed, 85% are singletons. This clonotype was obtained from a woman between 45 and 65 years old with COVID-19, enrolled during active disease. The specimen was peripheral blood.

In DNA, the CDR3 is TGTGCCAGCAGGTCTACAGGGGGCAAAAACATTCAGTACTTC. This gives the protein CASRSTGGKNIQYF. This rearrangement joins TRBV2 to TRBJ2-4; 8 bases fit TRBD1. After removal of 6 bases from V and 3 bases from J, the junction contained 4 bases not matched to a gene. This CDR3 contains 14 residues. Germline values: CDR1 SNHLY, CDR2 FYNNEI.